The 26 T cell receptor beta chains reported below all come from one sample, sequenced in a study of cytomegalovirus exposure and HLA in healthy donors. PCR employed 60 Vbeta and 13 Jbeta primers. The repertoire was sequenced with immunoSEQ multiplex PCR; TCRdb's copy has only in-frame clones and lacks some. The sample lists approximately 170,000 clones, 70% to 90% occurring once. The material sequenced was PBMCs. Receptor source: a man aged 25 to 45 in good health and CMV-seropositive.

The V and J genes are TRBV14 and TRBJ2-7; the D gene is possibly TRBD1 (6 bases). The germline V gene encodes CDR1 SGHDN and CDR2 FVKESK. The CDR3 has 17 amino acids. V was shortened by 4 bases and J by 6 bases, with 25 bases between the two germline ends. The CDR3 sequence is CASSPVSGVQGTGEQYF. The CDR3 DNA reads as TGTGCCAGCAGCCCCGTTTCGGGTGTGCAGGGGACCGGCGAGCAGTACTTC. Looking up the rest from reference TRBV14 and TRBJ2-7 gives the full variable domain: EAGVTQFPSHSVIEKGQTVTLRCDPISGHDNLYWYRRVMGKEIKFLLHFVKESKQDESGMPNNRFLAERTGGTYSTLKVQPAELEDSGVYFCASSPVSGVQGTGEQYFGPGTRLTVT.

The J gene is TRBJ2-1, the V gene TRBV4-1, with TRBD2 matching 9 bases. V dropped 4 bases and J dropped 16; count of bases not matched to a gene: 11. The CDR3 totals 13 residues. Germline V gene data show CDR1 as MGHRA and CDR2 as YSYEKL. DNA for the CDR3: TGCGCCAGCAGCCTGTCAGGCGGGACTAGCTTCTTCTTC. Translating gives CASSLSGGTSFFF.

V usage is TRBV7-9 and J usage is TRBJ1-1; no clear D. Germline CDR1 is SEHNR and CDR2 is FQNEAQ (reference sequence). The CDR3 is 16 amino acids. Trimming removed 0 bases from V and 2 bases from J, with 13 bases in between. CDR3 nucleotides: TGTGCCAGCAGCTTAGCGACCGCAGGCAAAAACACTGAAGCTTTCTTT. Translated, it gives CASSLATAGKNTEAFF.

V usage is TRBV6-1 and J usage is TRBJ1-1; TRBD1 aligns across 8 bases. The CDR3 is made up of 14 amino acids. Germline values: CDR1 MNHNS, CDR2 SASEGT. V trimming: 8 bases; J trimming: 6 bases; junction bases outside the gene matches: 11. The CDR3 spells CASGPPGQVSEAFF. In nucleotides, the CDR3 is TGTGCCAGCGGACCCCCGGGACAGGTCTCTGAAGCTTTCTTT.

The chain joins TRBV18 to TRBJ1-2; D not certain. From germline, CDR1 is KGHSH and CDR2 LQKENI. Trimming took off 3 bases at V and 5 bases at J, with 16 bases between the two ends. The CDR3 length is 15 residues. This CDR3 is CASSPERRSRYGYTF. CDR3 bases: TGTGCCAGCTCACCCGAGCGAAGGAGCCGATATGGCTACACCTTC.

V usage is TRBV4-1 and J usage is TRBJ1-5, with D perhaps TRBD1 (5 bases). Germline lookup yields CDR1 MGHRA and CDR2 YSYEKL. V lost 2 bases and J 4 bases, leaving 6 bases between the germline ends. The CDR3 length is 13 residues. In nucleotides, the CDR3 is TGCGCCAGCAGCCAACGGGGGAATCAGCCCCAGCATTTT. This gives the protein CASSQRGNQPQHF.

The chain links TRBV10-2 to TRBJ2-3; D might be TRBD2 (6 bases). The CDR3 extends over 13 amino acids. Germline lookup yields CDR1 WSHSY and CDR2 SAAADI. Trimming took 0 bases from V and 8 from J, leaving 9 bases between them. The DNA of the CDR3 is TGCGCCAGCAGTGAGTCTCTAGCGCCTACGCAGTATTTT. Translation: CASSESLAPTQYF.

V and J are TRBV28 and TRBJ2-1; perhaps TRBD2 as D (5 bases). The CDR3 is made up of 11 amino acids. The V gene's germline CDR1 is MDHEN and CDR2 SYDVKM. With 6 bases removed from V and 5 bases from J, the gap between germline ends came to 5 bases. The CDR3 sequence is CASRTNNEQFF. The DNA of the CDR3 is TGTGCCAGCAGGACTAACAATGAGCAGTTCTTC.

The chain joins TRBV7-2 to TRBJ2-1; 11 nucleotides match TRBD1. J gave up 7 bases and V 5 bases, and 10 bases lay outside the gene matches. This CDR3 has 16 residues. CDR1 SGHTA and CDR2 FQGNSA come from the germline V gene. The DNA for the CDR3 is TGTGCCAGCAGCCCTAGGAGGGACAGGGGGGTAAATGAGCAGTTCTTC. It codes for CASSPRRDRGVNEQFF.

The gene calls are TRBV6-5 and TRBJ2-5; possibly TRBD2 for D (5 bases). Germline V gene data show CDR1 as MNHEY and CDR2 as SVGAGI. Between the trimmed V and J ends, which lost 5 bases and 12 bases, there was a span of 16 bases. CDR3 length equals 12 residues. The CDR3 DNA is TGTGCCAGCAGTAATGTCCACGGGGTCAAGTACTTC. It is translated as CASSNVHGVKYF.

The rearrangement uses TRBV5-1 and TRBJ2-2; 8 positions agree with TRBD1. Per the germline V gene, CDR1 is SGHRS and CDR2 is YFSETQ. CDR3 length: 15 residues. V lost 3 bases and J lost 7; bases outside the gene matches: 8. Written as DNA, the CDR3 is TGCGCCAGCAGCTCGTCGGACAGGGTGGGCGGGGAGCTGTTTTTT. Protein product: CASSSSDRVGGELFF.

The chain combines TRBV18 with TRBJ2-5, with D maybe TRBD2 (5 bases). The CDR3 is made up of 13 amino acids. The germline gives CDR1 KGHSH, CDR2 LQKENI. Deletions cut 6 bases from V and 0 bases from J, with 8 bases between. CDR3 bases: TGTGCCAGCTCCTCGGGGTACCAAGAGACCCAGTACTTC. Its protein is CASSSGYQETQYF.

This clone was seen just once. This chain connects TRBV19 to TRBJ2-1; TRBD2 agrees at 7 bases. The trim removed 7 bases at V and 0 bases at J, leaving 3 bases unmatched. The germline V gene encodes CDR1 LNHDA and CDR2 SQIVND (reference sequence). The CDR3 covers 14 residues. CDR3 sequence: CASTPSGSYNEQFF. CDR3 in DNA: TGTGCCAGTACCCCTAGCGGCTCCTACAATGAGCAGTTCTTC.

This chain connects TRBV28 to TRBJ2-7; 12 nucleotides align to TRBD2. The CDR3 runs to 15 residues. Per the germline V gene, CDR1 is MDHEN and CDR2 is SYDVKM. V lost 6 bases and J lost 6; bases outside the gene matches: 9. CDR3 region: CASRDWTSGEGEQYV. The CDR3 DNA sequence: TGTGCCAGCAGGGATTGGACTAGCGGGGAAGGCGAGCAGTACGTC.

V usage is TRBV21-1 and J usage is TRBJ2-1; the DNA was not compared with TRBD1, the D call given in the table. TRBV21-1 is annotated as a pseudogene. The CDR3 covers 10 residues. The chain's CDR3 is CGRGQVEQFF. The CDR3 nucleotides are TGTGGGAGGGGGCAAGTTGAGCAGTTCTTC.

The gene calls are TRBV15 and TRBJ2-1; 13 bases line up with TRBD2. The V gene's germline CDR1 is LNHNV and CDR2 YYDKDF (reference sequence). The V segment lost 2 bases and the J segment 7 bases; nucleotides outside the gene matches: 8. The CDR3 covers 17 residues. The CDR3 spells CATSRSPGLAGKNEQFF. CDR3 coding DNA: TGTGCCACCAGCAGATCCCCGGGACTAGCGGGAAAGAATGAGCAGTTCTTC.

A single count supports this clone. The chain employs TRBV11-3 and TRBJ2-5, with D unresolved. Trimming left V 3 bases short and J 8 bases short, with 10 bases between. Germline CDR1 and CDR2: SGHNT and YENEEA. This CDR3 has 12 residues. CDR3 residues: CASSLRIGTQYF. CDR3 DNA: TGTGCCAGCAGCTTGAGGATAGGTACCCAGTACTTC.

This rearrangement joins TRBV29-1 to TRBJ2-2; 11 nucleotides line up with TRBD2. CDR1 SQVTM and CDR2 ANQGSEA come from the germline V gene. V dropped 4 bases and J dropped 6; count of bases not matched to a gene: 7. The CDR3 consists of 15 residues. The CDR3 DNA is TGCAGCGTTGTAGCGGGAGGGAGGGCCGCCGGGGAGCTGTTTTTT. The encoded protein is CSVVAGGRAAGELFF.

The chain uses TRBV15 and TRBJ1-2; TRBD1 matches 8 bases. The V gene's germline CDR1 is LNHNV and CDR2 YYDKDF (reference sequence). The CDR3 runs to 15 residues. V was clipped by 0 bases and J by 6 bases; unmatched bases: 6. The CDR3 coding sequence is TGTGCCACCAGCAGAGATAGCGGCAGGGGGCATGGCTACACCTTC. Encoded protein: CATSRDSGRGHGYTF.

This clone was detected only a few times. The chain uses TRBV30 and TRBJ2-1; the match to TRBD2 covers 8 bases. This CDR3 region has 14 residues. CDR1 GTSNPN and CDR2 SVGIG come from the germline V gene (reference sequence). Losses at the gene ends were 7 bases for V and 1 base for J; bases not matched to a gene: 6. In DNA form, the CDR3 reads TGTGCCTACCATAGCGGGGAATCCTACAATGAGCAGTTCTTC. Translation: CAYHSGESYNEQFF. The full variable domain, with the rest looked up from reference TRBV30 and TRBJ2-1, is SQTIHQWPATLVQPVGSPLSLECTVEGTSNPNLYWYRQAAGRGLQLLFYSVGIGQISSEVPQNLSASRPQDRQFILSSKKLLLSDSGFYLCAYHSGESYNEQFFGPGTRLTVL.

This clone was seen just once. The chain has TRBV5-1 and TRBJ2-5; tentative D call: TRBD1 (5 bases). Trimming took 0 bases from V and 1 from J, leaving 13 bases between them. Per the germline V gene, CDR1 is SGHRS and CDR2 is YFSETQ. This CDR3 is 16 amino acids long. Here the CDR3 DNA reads TGCGCCAGCAGCTTGGGGACAACCGGCTTCCAAGAGACCCAGTACTTC. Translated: CASSLGTTGFQETQYF.

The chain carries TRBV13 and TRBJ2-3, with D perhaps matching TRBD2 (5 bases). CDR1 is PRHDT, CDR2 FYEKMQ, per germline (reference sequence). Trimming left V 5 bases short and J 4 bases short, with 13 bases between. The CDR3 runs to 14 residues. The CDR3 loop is CASSITMEADTQYF. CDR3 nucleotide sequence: TGTGCCAGCAGCATCACCATGGAGGCAGATACGCAGTATTTT.

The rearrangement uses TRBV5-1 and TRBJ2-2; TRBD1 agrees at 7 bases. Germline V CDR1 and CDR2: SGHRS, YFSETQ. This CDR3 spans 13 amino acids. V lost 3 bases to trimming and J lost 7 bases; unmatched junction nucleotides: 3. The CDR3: CASSSRTGGELFF. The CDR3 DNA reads TGCGCCAGCAGCTCCAGGACAGGCGGGGAGCTGTTTTTT.

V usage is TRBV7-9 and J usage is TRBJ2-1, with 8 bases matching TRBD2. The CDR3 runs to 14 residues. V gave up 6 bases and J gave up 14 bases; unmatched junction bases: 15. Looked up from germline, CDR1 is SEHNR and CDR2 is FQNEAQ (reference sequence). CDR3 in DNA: TGTGCCAGCAGTAGGACTAGCCGGGAACTTAGCGAGTTCTTC. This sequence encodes CASSRTSRELSEFF. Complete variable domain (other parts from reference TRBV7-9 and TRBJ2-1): DTGVSQNPRHKITKRGQNVTFRCDPISEHNRLYWYRQTLGQGPEFLTYFQNEAQLEKSRLLSDRFSAERPKGSFSTLEIQRTEQGDSAMYLCASSRTSRELSEFFGPGTRLTVL.

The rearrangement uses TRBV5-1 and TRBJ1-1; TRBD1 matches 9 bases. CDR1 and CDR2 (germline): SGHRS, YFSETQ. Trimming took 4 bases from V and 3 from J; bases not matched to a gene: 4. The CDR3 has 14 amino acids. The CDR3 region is CASSIRQGDTEAFF. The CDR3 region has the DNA TGCGCCAGCAGCATCCGACAGGGGGACACTGAAGCTTTCTTT.

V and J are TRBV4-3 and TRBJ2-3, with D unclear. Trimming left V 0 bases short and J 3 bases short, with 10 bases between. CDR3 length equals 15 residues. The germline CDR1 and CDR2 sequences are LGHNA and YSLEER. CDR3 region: CASSQDLYETDTQYF. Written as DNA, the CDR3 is TGCGCCAGCAGCCAAGATTTATACGAGACAGATACGCAGTATTTT.